The source of this T cell receptor (beta chain) is a study of T-cell memory formation after mild COVID-19. Whole-study results and caveats: Contracting CD4+ clones sat mainly in CM and EM; CD8+ in EMRA.

This clonotype showed up just a few times. Its antigen is unidentified. Per germline, CDR1 SEHNR and CDR2 FQNEAQ (reference sequence). The CDR3 runs 15 residues. V gave up 4 bases and J gave up 3 bases, with 13 bases separating them. Barcoded TCR alpha and TCR beta cDNA libraries with UMIs came from 5'RACE using constant-segment primers. TCRdb itself ran the 5' RACE reads through MiXCR, one entry per CDR3 protein. The repertoire consists of around 150,000 distinct CDR3 sequences, with roughly 14% occurring once and the leading ten covering 13% to 15%. Sequences were obtained from PBMCs or a T cell subset sorted from them (not recorded which). The chain is built from TRBV7-9 and TRBJ2-1, with D perhaps assigned TRBD1 or TRBD2 (5 bases each). This sequence was found in an adult woman who had mild COVID-19 (a few samples of this study predate the infection). Cell type and time point are not known. CDR3 in amino acids: CASSSTGRFYNEQFF. The CDR3 coding sequence is TGTGCCAGCAGCTCCACGGGGCGGTTCTACAATGAGCAGTTCTTC. Drawing the rest from reference TRBV7-9 and TRBJ2-1, the complete variable domain is DTGVSQNPRHKITKRGQNVTFRCDPISEHNRLYWYRQTLGQGPEFLTYFQNEAQLEKSRLLSDRFSAERPKGSFSTLEIQRTEQGDSAMYLCASSSTGRFYNEQFFGPGTRLTVL.